These T cell receptor beta chains were read from a single sample in a study of T cells after yellow fever vaccination. TCRdb re-called the 5' RACE reads with MiXCR, one entry per CDR3 protein. Among just over 250,000 distinct CDR3 sequences listed, around 5.2% were seen once. The source material was CD4+ T cells sorted from PBMCs, sampled on the day of the yellow fever booster vaccination. These receptor sequences come from a man in his late teens or twenties who received the YFV17D yellow fever vaccine. Both conserved end residues are part of each CDR3. Each record gives: J gene, V gene, CDR3 length, D gene, clone size, CDR3 DNA, CDR3 protein. The D gene is left open where the match is weak. A row's size may be missing; if present it is once, few, many or a size class.

j_call: TRBJ2-3; v_call: TRBV6-5; cdr3_length: 15; d_call: NA; clone_size: many; cdr3_nt: TGTGCCAGCAGTTATTGGGCGGGGCCAACAGATACGCAGTATTTT; cdr3_aa: CASSYWAGPTDTQYF
j_call: TRBJ1-6; v_call: TRBV6-6; cdr3_length: 15; d_call: TRBD1; clone_size: few; cdr3_nt: TGTGCCAGCAGTCCCCGGACAGGGGGTGGGTCACCCCTCCACTTT; cdr3_aa: CASSPRTGGGSPLHF
j_call: TRBJ2-1; v_call: TRBV7-9; cdr3_length: 16; d_call: TRBD2; clone_size: many; cdr3_nt: TGTGCCAGCAGCCTACTAGCGGGCCGACTCTACAATGAGCAGTTCTTC; cdr3_aa: CASSLLAGRLYNEQFF
j_call: TRBJ2-6; v_call: TRBV4-3; cdr3_length: 17; d_call: NA; clone_size: many; cdr3_nt: TGCGCCAGCAGCCAAGATCGGGCAGCCTCTGGGGCCAACGTCCTGACTTTC; cdr3_aa: CASSQDRAASGANVLTF
j_call: TRBJ2-7; v_call: TRBV3-1; cdr3_length: 15; d_call: TRBD1; clone_size: few; cdr3_nt: TGTGCCAGCAGCCGGGCAGGGGGCTTCTCCTACGAGCAGTACTTC; cdr3_aa: CASSRAGGFSYEQYF
j_call: TRBJ2-4; v_call: TRBV27; cdr3_length: 16; d_call: NA; clone_size: few; cdr3_nt: TGTGCCAGCAGTTTGGGTGGACTCTATGCCAAAAACATTCAGTACTTC; cdr3_aa: CASSLGGLYAKNIQYF
j_call: TRBJ2-2; v_call: TRBV20-1; cdr3_length: 14; d_call: TRBD2; clone_size: NA; cdr3_nt: TGCCCTCCTAGCGGGCAGCCGAACACCGGGGAGCTGTTTTTT; cdr3_aa: CPPSGQPNTGELFF
j_call: TRBJ2-2; v_call: TRBV5-6; cdr3_length: 14; d_call: NA; clone_size: NA; cdr3_nt: TGTGCCAGCAGGGTCGTGACGAACACCGGGGAGCTGTTTTTT; cdr3_aa: CASRVVTNTGELFF
j_call: TRBJ2-5; v_call: TRBV5-1; cdr3_length: 17; d_call: NA; clone_size: many; cdr3_nt: TGCGCCAGCAGCTTGTTGGGGACCCCCCAGTACCAAGAGACCCAGTACTTC; cdr3_aa: CASSLLGTPQYQETQYF
j_call: TRBJ1-3; v_call: TRBV10-3; cdr3_length: 11; d_call: NA; clone_size: few; cdr3_nt: TGTGCCATCAGTGAGCAGGACACCATATATTTT; cdr3_aa: CAISEQDTIYF
j_call: TRBJ1-3; v_call: TRBV7-2; cdr3_length: 16; d_call: TRBD1; clone_size: many; cdr3_nt: TGTGCCAGCAGCTTAATCGGCAGGGGGCCGGGAAACACCATATATTTT; cdr3_aa: CASSLIGRGPGNTIYF
j_call: TRBJ2-7; v_call: TRBV7-2; cdr3_length: 15; d_call: NA; clone_size: many; cdr3_nt: TGTGCCAGCAGCCCGAGGGAAAGGAGCTCCTACGAGCAGTACTTC; cdr3_aa: CASSPRERSSYEQYF
j_call: TRBJ2-7; v_call: TRBV5-6; cdr3_length: 14; d_call: NA; clone_size: NA; cdr3_nt: TGTGCCAGCAGCGGGAAGGACTACTCCTACGAGCAGTACTTC; cdr3_aa: CASSGKDYSYEQYF
j_call: TRBJ1-6; v_call: TRBV7-6; cdr3_length: 16; d_call: NA; clone_size: few; cdr3_nt: TGTGCCAGCAGCTTAGCGGGTGCGGGGAACAATTCACCCCTCCACTTT; cdr3_aa: CASSLAGAGNNSPLHF
j_call: TRBJ1-1; v_call: TRBV5-4; cdr3_length: 12; d_call: NA; clone_size: many; cdr3_nt: TGTGCCAGCAGCGGACCGGTGAATGAAGCTTTCTTT; cdr3_aa: CASSGPVNEAFF
j_call: TRBJ1-2; v_call: TRBV11-2; cdr3_length: 13; d_call: NA; clone_size: few; cdr3_nt: TGTGCCAGCAGCTTAGTCAGGGTGTCTGGCTACACCTTC; cdr3_aa: CASSLVRVSGYTF
j_call: TRBJ2-7; v_call: TRBV6-5; cdr3_length: 15; d_call: TRBD1; clone_size: NA; cdr3_nt: TGTGCCAGCAGTTACTCTGGGACAGGGAACTACGAGCAGTACTTC; cdr3_aa: CASSYSGTGNYEQYF
j_call: TRBJ1-6; v_call: TRBV7-2; cdr3_length: 14; d_call: NA; clone_size: many; cdr3_nt: TGTGCCAGCAGCGTCGTCGGTGTTAATTCACCCCTCCACTTT; cdr3_aa: CASSVVGVNSPLHF
j_call: TRBJ2-1; v_call: TRBV11-2; cdr3_length: 15; d_call: NA; clone_size: NA; cdr3_nt: TGTGCCAGCAGCTTAGTCCGGGGCAAAAACAATGAGCAGTTCTTC; cdr3_aa: CASSLVRGKNNEQFF
j_call: TRBJ2-3; v_call: TRBV7-9; cdr3_length: 14; d_call: NA; clone_size: NA; cdr3_nt: TGTGCCAGCATCGAAGGGTTCGGCACAGATACGCAGTATTTT; cdr3_aa: CASIEGFGTDTQYF
j_call: TRBJ1-6; v_call: TRBV6-1; cdr3_length: 13; d_call: NA; clone_size: NA; cdr3_nt: TGTGCCAGCAGTGACACCCCGGGTTCACCCCTCCACTTT; cdr3_aa: CASSDTPGSPLHF
j_call: TRBJ2-1; v_call: TRBV12-3/TRBV12-4; cdr3_length: 14; d_call: NA; clone_size: NA; cdr3_nt: TGTGCCAGCAGGGACCCCCGCATCCACAATGAGCAGTTCTTC; cdr3_aa: CASRDPRIHNEQFF
j_call: TRBJ1-1; v_call: TRBV29-1; cdr3_length: 14; d_call: NA; clone_size: many; cdr3_nt: TGCAGCGTCGTTGGGGACATGATGAACACTGAAGCTTTCTTT; cdr3_aa: CSVVGDMMNTEAFF
j_call: TRBJ1-1; v_call: TRBV19; cdr3_length: 14; d_call: NA; clone_size: few; cdr3_nt: TGTGCCAGTAGTATAGATCGGTCCCCCTCGGAAGCTTTCTTT; cdr3_aa: CASSIDRSPSEAFF
j_call: TRBJ2-5; v_call: TRBV20-1; cdr3_length: 15; d_call: TRBD2; clone_size: NA; cdr3_nt: TGCAGTGCACGACTAGCGGGGGGGCCCCGGGAGACCCAGTACTTC; cdr3_aa: CSARLAGGPRETQYF
j_call: TRBJ2-5; v_call: TRBV6-5; cdr3_length: 12; d_call: NA; clone_size: few; cdr3_nt: TGTGCCAGCAGTGCCCCCCCGGGGGCCCAGTACTTC; cdr3_aa: CASSAPPGAQYF
j_call: TRBJ1-2; v_call: TRBV7-2; cdr3_length: 13; d_call: NA; clone_size: many; cdr3_nt: TGTGCCAGCAGCCCGGGACAAAACTATGGCTACACCTTC; cdr3_aa: CASSPGQNYGYTF
j_call: TRBJ2-7; v_call: TRBV3-1; cdr3_length: 15; d_call: TRBD1; clone_size: many; cdr3_nt: TGTGCCAGCAGCCAACCGACAGGGGGCCGGAACGAGCAGTACTTC; cdr3_aa: CASSQPTGGRNEQYF
j_call: TRBJ2-3; v_call: TRBV6-5; cdr3_length: 14; d_call: NA; clone_size: few; cdr3_nt: TGTGCCAGCACCTTCTCTAAGTTCACAGATACGCAGTATTTT; cdr3_aa: CASTFSKFTDTQYF
j_call: TRBJ2-6; v_call: TRBV5-5; cdr3_length: 16; d_call: NA; clone_size: few; cdr3_nt: TGTGCCAGCACCTTACAGGTCAGCTCTGGGGCCAACGTCCTGACTTTC; cdr3_aa: CASTLQVSSGANVLTF
j_call: TRBJ1-1; v_call: TRBV7-8; cdr3_length: 16; d_call: NA; clone_size: NA; cdr3_nt: TGTGCCAGCAGCTTAGTCGGGGGGGGATATGGGACTGAAGCTTTCTTT; cdr3_aa: CASSLVGGGYGTEAFF
j_call: TRBJ2-3; v_call: TRBV18; cdr3_length: 15; d_call: NA; clone_size: NA; cdr3_nt: TGTGCCAGCTCACGAGGGGCAGGGAGGACAGATACGCAGTATTTT; cdr3_aa: CASSRGAGRTDTQYF
j_call: TRBJ2-3; v_call: TRBV6-2/TRBV6-3; cdr3_length: 18; d_call: TRBD1; clone_size: NA; cdr3_nt: TGTGCCAGCAGTTACTCCCTGGTCGTTGACAGGGTACGAGATACGCAGTATTTT; cdr3_aa: CASSYSLVVDRVRDTQYF
j_call: TRBJ1-1; v_call: TRBV6-5; cdr3_length: 16; d_call: NA; clone_size: NA; cdr3_nt: TGTGCCAGCAGCCCCAACCCCGGACGGAGGAACACTGAAGCTTTCTTT; cdr3_aa: CASSPNPGRRNTEAFF
j_call: TRBJ2-1; v_call: TRBV4-1; cdr3_length: 15; d_call: NA; clone_size: few; cdr3_nt: TGCGCCAGCAGCCAACCACGAGGGCTTATAAATGAGCAGTTCTTC; cdr3_aa: CASSQPRGLINEQFF
j_call: TRBJ2-1; v_call: TRBV7-9; cdr3_length: 18; d_call: TRBD1; clone_size: many; cdr3_nt: TGTGCCAGCAGCCCACCCCCCACGACAGGGTCCCTTCACAATGAGCAGTTCTTC; cdr3_aa: CASSPPPTTGSLHNEQFF
j_call: TRBJ1-2; v_call: TRBV2; cdr3_length: 12; d_call: NA; clone_size: few; cdr3_nt: TGTGCCAGCAGTGAAGAAGGATATGGCTACACCTTC; cdr3_aa: CASSEEGYGYTF
j_call: TRBJ1-1; v_call: TRBV6-2/TRBV6-3; cdr3_length: 12; d_call: NA; clone_size: few; cdr3_nt: TGTGCCAGCAGAACATTGAACACTGAAGCTTTCTTT; cdr3_aa: CASRTLNTEAFF
j_call: TRBJ2-1; v_call: TRBV7-9; cdr3_length: 15; d_call: TRBD2; clone_size: few; cdr3_nt: TGTGCCAGCAGGTTACTAGCGGGGGGGTACAATGAGCAGTTCTTC; cdr3_aa: CASRLLAGGYNEQFF
j_call: TRBJ2-2; v_call: TRBV25-1; cdr3_length: 14; d_call: NA; clone_size: many; cdr3_nt: TGTGCCAGCAGTGAGAATAGGCACACCGGGGAGCTGTTTTTT; cdr3_aa: CASSENRHTGELFF
j_call: TRBJ2-2; v_call: TRBV20-1; cdr3_length: 14; d_call: TRBD1; clone_size: many; cdr3_nt: TGCAGTGCTCGCGGGACAGGCATCACCGGGGAGCTGTTTTTT; cdr3_aa: CSARGTGITGELFF
j_call: TRBJ2-3; v_call: TRBV5-1; cdr3_length: 17; d_call: TRBD2; clone_size: few; cdr3_nt: TGCGCCAGCAGCTTGGCTCCTACTAGCGGGGGGGCAGATACGCAGTATTTT; cdr3_aa: CASSLAPTSGGADTQYF
j_call: TRBJ2-1; v_call: TRBV7-9; cdr3_length: 10; d_call: NA; clone_size: few; cdr3_nt: TGTGCCGCGGGCAACAATGAGCAGTTCTTC; cdr3_aa: CAAGNNEQFF
j_call: TRBJ1-1; v_call: TRBV4-2; cdr3_length: 16; d_call: NA; clone_size: NA; cdr3_nt: TGTGCCAGCAGCCAAGATAGGTGGAGGGTCGGGACTGAAGCTTTCTTT; cdr3_aa: CASSQDRWRVGTEAFF
j_call: TRBJ2-7; v_call: TRBV12-5; cdr3_length: 16; d_call: TRBD1; clone_size: NA; cdr3_nt: TGTGCTAGTGGTTTGGTGCTGGGACAGGGGGCCAGCGAGCAGTACTTC; cdr3_aa: CASGLVLGQGASEQYF
j_call: TRBJ2-2; v_call: TRBV12-3/TRBV12-4; cdr3_length: 15; d_call: TRBD1; clone_size: NA; cdr3_nt: TGTGCCAGCAGCAACCGGGACAGTTACACCGGGGAGCTGTTTTTT; cdr3_aa: CASSNRDSYTGELFF
j_call: TRBJ1-3; v_call: TRBV7-9; cdr3_length: 14; d_call: NA; clone_size: few; cdr3_nt: TGTGCCAGCAGCCGTGGAAGAATGGGTAACACCATATATTTT; cdr3_aa: CASSRGRMGNTIYF
j_call: TRBJ2-1; v_call: TRBV21-1; cdr3_length: 16; d_call: NA; clone_size: few; cdr3_nt: TGTGCCAGCAGCAAATGGGTTGGACAGGGGGTGAATGAGCAGTTCTTC; cdr3_aa: CASSKWVGQGVNEQFF
j_call: TRBJ1-1; v_call: TRBV9; cdr3_length: 13; d_call: NA; clone_size: many; cdr3_nt: TGTGCCAGCAGCGTAGACCAGTACACTGAAGCTTTCTTT; cdr3_aa: CASSVDQYTEAFF
j_call: TRBJ2-5; v_call: TRBV5-1; cdr3_length: 12; d_call: NA; clone_size: few; cdr3_nt: TGCGCCAGCAGCCGGCGGCGGGAGACCCAGTACTTC; cdr3_aa: CASSRRRETQYF